This record covers a single T cell receptor (beta chain). As yet, its antigen is unknown. Pooling was applied to second doses at about 4 or about 12 weeks. Clones were read by immunoSEQ multiplex PCR, and TCRdb kept only the in-frame ones, dropping some. The sample has approximately 80,000 clones, 70% to 90% seen once; the top ten hold more than 3%. This sample was included in a study of T cell responses to AZD1222 COVID-19 vaccine. Study-level findings and limits: White British donors predominated, females outnumbered males, and clonal diversity was possibly underestimated. Compared with day 0, the breadth and depth of the Spike-specific TCR repertoire rose significantly after two doses of AZD1222.

The specimen comprised peripheral blood, sampled 28 days after the second AZD1222 dose. The TCR originated in an adult who received the AZD1222 COVID-19 vaccine.

The CDR3: CASSLRLTGVAEQYF. DNA of the CDR3: TGTGCCAGCAGCTTAAGGCTTACGGGAGTGGCCGAGCAGTACTTC. The chain combines TRBV7-6 with TRBJ2-7; D possibly corresponds to TRBD2 (6 bases). V was shortened by 2 bases and J by 6 bases, with 17 bases between the two germline ends. This CDR3 is built from 15 residues. Germline V gene sequence: CDR1 SGHVS, CDR2 FNYEAQ.